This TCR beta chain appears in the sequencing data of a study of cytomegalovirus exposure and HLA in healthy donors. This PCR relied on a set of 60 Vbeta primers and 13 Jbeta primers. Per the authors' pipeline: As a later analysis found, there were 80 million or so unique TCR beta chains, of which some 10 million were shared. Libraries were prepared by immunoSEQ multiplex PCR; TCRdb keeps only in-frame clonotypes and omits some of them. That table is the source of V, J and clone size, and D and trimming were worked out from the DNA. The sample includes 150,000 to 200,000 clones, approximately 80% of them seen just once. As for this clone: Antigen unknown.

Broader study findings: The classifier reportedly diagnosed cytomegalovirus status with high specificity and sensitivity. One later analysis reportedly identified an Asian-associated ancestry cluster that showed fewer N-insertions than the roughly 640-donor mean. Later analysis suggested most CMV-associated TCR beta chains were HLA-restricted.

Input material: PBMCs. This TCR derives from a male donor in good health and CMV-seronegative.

This CDR3 is CASSFNGGEGYEQYF. The CDR3 bases are TGTGCCAGCAGCTTCAACGGGGGGGAAGGCTACGAGCAGTACTTC. V and J are TRBV7-2 and TRBJ2-7, with 8 bases lining up with TRBD2. In germline, CDR1 is SGHTA, CDR2 FQGNSA. The CDR3 runs 15 residues. The V and J ends lost 3 bases and 3 bases, in that order; junction bases with no gene match: 7.